These 23 T cell receptor beta chains were sequenced from one sample in a study of human T cells and chemical hapten exposure. TCRdb used MiXCR to reprocess the RACE reads, holding one entry per CDR3 protein. The table shows 80,000 to 95,000 distinct CDR3 sequences, with 11% occurring only once. Regarding time point: patch test 2, 6 weeks after DPC sensitization. Described treatment: therapeutic diphenylcyclopropenone sensitization with weekly scalp DPC. The specimen was whole blood, collected in connection with sensitization to the hapten diphenylcyclopropenone (DPC). All receptors come from a man aged 40-55 years with alopecia areata. Some clones in this sample may be carry-over from other donors' samples.

V and J are TRBV29-1 and TRBJ2-7; 7 nucleotides line up with TRBD1. With 6 bases clipped from V and 2 bases from J, the junction kept 7 bases outside the gene matches. This CDR3 spans 13 amino acids. Germline V gene lookup returns CDR1 SQVTM and CDR2 ANQGSEA. CDR3 coding DNA: TGCAGCGTCGCCGGGGACAGAGCCTACGAGCAGTACTTC. It translates to CSVAGDRAYEQYF.

This chain uses TRBV19 with TRBJ1-5, with no clear D. Germline values: CDR1 LNHDA, CDR2 SQIVND (reference sequence). Deletions cut 3 bases from V and 0 bases from J, with 12 bases between. The CDR3 has 16 residues. In DNA, the CDR3 is TGTGCCAGTAGTATCTATGGCATACATAGCAATCAGCCCCAGCATTTT. Encoded protein: CASSIYGIHSNQPQHF.

Only a few counts were recorded for this clonotype. This sequence joins TRBV20-1 and TRBJ2-1, with TRBD2 matching over 10 bases. The trim removed 0 bases at V and 6 bases at J, leaving 8 bases unmatched. The length of the CDR3 is 16 residues. Germline CDR1 DFQATT, CDR2 SNEGSKA (reference sequence). Written as DNA, the CDR3 is TGCAGTGCTAGAGATTACGGGACTAGCGAAGGCAATGAGCAGTTCTTC. It is translated as CSARDYGTSEGNEQFF.

The rearrangement joins TRBV24-1 to TRBJ2-7; TRBD1 agrees at 9 bases. The CDR3 runs 17 residues. From germline, CDR1 is KGHDR and CDR2 SFDVKD. The CDR3 reads CATGDSYRDRATYEQYV. For the CDR3, the DNA is TGTGCCACCGGTGATTCTTACCGGGACAGGGCTACCTACGAGCAGTACGTC.

This clonotype was recorded a few times. This rearrangement joins TRBV6-5 to TRBJ2-5; TRBD1 agrees at 7 bases. The J segment lost 4 bases and the V segment lost 6 bases, leaving 5 bases of the junction unmatched. The CDR3 totals 13 residues. Germline V CDR1 and CDR2: MNHEY, SVGAGI. The CDR3 is CASRQGLPETQYF. In nucleotides, the CDR3 is TGTGCCAGCAGACAGGGGCTTCCAGAGACCCAGTACTTC.

The sample holds a few counts of this clonotype. The chain is built from TRBV6-4 and TRBJ1-1; 7 bases are a match to TRBD1. After removal of 6 bases from V and 0 bases from J, the junction contained 7 bases not matched to a gene. CDR1 and CDR2 (germline): MRHNA, SNTAGT. CDR3 length: 15 amino acids. The CDR3 DNA follows: TGTGCCAGCAGAGCCGACAGGGCAATGAACACTGAAGCTTTCTTT. It specifies CASRADRAMNTEAFF.

This chain joins TRBV7-2 and TRBJ1-6; the D is unclear. CDR1 and CDR2 (germline): SGHTA, FQGNSA. V lost 10 bases, J lost 4 bases, and 11 bases lay in between. The CDR3 totals 13 residues. DNA for the CDR3: TGTGCCACCCGAACGGGGTATAATTCACCCCTCCACTTT. Amino acid sequence: CATRTGYNSPLHF.

V gene TRBV12-3 or TRBV12-4 combines with J gene TRBJ2-1, with D maybe TRBD2 (6 bases). The CDR3 loop spans 13 amino acids. V was cut by 6 bases and J by 8 bases, with 14 bases left in between. The CDR3 DNA reads TGTGCCAGCAGGGGGTTAGGAGGGTATGAGCAGTTCTTC. Translated, it gives CASRGLGGYEQFF.

This clonotype was detected many times. The gene calls are TRBV2 and TRBJ2-1, with 11 bases fitting TRBD2. Germline loops: CDR1 SNHLY, CDR2 FYNNEI. Trimming at V came to 10 bases and at J to 0 bases, leaving 14 bases not matched to a gene. The CDR3 runs to 18 residues. CDR3 sequence (DNA): TGTGCCACCATGACTAGCGGGGAGCCCCAGGGCTCCTACAATGAGCAGTTCTTC. It encodes CATMTSGEPQGSYNEQFF. Combining the CDR3 with reference TRBV2 and TRBJ2-1 gives the whole variable domain EPEVTQTPSHQVTQMGQEVILRCVPISNHLYFYWYRQILGQKVEFLVSFYNNEISEKSEIFDDQFSVERPDGSNFTLKIRSTKLEDSAMYFCATMTSGEPQGSYNEQFFGPGTRLTVL.

There are many counts of this clonotype. The gene calls are TRBV5-8 and TRBJ1-5; D is unresolved. The CDR3 spans 16 residues. V was clipped by 1 base and J by 6 bases, with 17 bases between them. The germline V gene encodes CDR1 SGHTS and CDR2 YDEGEE. CDR3 protein: CASSLLAGMGGQPQHF. The CDR3 DNA reads as TGTGCCAGCAGCTTGTTGGCCGGAATGGGAGGTCAGCCCCAGCATTTT.

The chain joins TRBV12-3 or TRBV12-4 to TRBJ2-3; weak D call: TRBD1 (6 bases). The CDR3 is 11 amino acids. The germline V and J ends were trimmed by 6 bases and 8 bases, with 9 bases remaining between them. The CDR3 sequence: CASRFRGTQYF. The CDR3 DNA reads as TGTGCCAGCAGATTCAGGGGTACGCAGTATTTT.

The V gene is TRBV7-2, the J gene TRBJ2-1; D is possibly TRBD2 (6 bases). Germline assignment: CDR1 SGHTA and CDR2 FQGNSA. Trimming removed 1 base at V and 3 bases at J, with 13 bases between. This CDR3 is built from 16 residues. The CDR3, as DNA: TGTGCCAGCAGCTTAGATGCGGGACGCCTCTACAATGAGCAGTTCTTC. Amino acids: CASSLDAGRLYNEQFF.

This chain joins TRBV2 and TRBJ2-1; 9 bases line up with TRBD2. V lost 7 bases, J lost 3 bases, and 10 bases stayed unmatched. This CDR3 is built from 16 residues. The germline CDR1 and CDR2 sequences are SNHLY and FYNNEI. CDR3 residues: CASTGRLAASYNEQFF. The CDR3 region has the DNA TGTGCCAGCACCGGGAGACTAGCGGCAAGCTACAATGAGCAGTTCTTC.

The V call is TRBV6-5, the J call TRBJ1-5, with TRBD1 as a possible D gene (5 bases). Germline lookup yields CDR1 MNHEY and CDR2 SVGAGI. V shed 5 bases and J shed 3 bases, with 14 bases lying between them. The CDR3 is 15 amino acids. For the CDR3, the DNA is TGTGCCAGCAGTAACCGGGCAGGACACAATCAGCCCCAGCATTTT. Protein product: CASSNRAGHNQPQHF.

This clonotype was detected many times. The rearrangement uses TRBV6-2 or TRBV6-3 and TRBJ2-2, with 7 bases lining up with TRBD1. Looked up from germline, CDR1 is MNHEY and CDR2 is SVGEGT. This CDR3 is built from 16 residues. V lost 5 bases, J lost 4 bases, and 10 bases stayed unmatched. The CDR3, as DNA: TGTGCCAGCAGTGAGGCCGGGACAGTGGGCACCGGGGAGCTGTTTTTT. This sequence encodes CASSEAGTVGTGELFF.

This clonotype showed up just a few times. The chain combines TRBV7-2 with TRBJ2-6; 8 bases are shared with TRBD1. This CDR3 is built from 15 residues. Germline V gene sequence: CDR1 SGHTA, CDR2 FQGNSA. The junction had 5 bases not matched to a gene; V was cut back by 7 bases and J by 3 bases. This chain's CDR3 is CASNLQGDGANVLTF. The CDR3 DNA reads TGTGCCAGCAACCTACAGGGGGATGGGGCCAACGTCCTGACTTTC. Complete variable domain (other parts from reference TRBV7-2 and TRBJ2-6): GAGVSQSPSNKVTEKGKDVELRCDPISGHTALYWYRQSLGQGLEFLIYFQGNSAPDKSGLPSDRFSAERTGGSVSTLTIQRTQQEDSAVYLCASNLQGDGANVLTFGAGSRLTVL.

V gene TRBV27 combines with J gene TRBJ1-6; the D is unclear. This CDR3 contains 13 residues. Looked up from germline, CDR1 is MNHEY and CDR2 is SMNVEV (reference sequence). Trimming cost V 6 bases and J 6 bases, with 9 bases left between them. In DNA, the CDR3 is TGTGCCAGCAGCGTACAGACTAATTCACCCCTCCACTTT. Translation: CASSVQTNSPLHF.

This clonotype was seen many times. The chain combines TRBV7-8 with TRBJ1-5; D is undetermined. Per germline, CDR1 SGHVS and CDR2 FQNEAQ. The V end was cut by 7 bases, the J end by 0 bases, with 13 bases between. The CDR3 is 15 residues long. The CDR3 loop reads CASTLDWHSNQPQHF. The CDR3 DNA reads as TGTGCCAGCACCCTAGACTGGCATAGCAATCAGCCCCAGCATTTT.

This clonotype was seen a handful of times. The CDR3 region is CASRSLETQYF. CDR3 nucleotides: TGTGCCAGCAGGTCACTAGAGACCCAGTACTTC. V and J are TRBV6-6 and TRBJ2-5; D not certain. V was cut by 6 bases and J by 4 bases, with 6 bases left in between. This CDR3 comprises 11 residues. The V gene's germline CDR1 is MNHNY and CDR2 SVGAGI (reference sequence).

The chain couples TRBV3-1 to TRBJ2-3; unclear D gene. Per germline, CDR1 LGHDT and CDR2 YNNKEL (reference sequence). Trimming pared 0 bases from V and 5 bases from J, leaving 9 bases between. The CDR3 is 14 amino acids. The CDR3 nucleotides read TGTGCCAGCAGCCAAGATCTGGGGAAAGATACGCAGTATTTT. Translation: CASSQDLGKDTQYF.

This clonotype has a handful of counts. The chain is built from TRBV20-1 and TRBJ1-3; no firm D call. The CDR3 is 14 amino acids. Germline CDR1 DFQATT, CDR2 SNEGSKA (reference sequence). Trimming removed 2 bases from V and 0 bases from J, with 8 bases in between. The CDR3 loop reads CSARLEASGNTIYF. In DNA form, the CDR3 reads TGCAGTGCTAGATTAGAGGCCTCTGGAAACACCATATATTTT.

This clonotype was picked up many times. This chain links TRBV6-2 or TRBV6-3 with TRBJ1-5; tentatively, D is TRBD1 (6 bases). V lost 2 bases and J lost 1, with 15 bases in between. Germline CDR1 and CDR2: MNHEY and SVGEGT. The CDR3 is made up of 17 amino acids. The CDR3 is CASSYDLAGASNQPQHF. DNA of the CDR3: TGTGCCAGCAGTTACGATCTTGCGGGGGCGAGCAATCAGCCCCAGCATTTT.

Remarks on this clonotype: This likely comes from a read error, as the CDR3 has no conserved phenylalanine or tryptophan at its end. The chain combines TRBV18 with TRBJ2-3; maybe TRBD2 (5 bases). This CDR3 comprises 16 residues. V lost 3 bases, J lost 2 bases, and 15 bases lay in between. Germline-derived CDR1 and CDR2 are KGHSH and LQKENI. The CDR3 nucleotides are TGTGCCAGCTCACCGTGGAACCGGGATCTCACAGATACGCAGTATTCT. Protein sequence: CASSPWNRDLTDTQYS.